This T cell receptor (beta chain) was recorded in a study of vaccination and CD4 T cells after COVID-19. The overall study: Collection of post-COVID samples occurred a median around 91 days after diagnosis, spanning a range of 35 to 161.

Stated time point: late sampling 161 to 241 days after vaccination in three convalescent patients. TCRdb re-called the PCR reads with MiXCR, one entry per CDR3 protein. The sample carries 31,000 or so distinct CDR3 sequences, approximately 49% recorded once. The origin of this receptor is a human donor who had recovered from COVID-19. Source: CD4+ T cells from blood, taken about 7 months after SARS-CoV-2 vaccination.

The CDR3 is CASSYQGASNQPQHF. The CDR3 DNA sequence: TGTGCCAGCAGTTACCAGGGGGCGAGCAATCAGCCCCAGCATTTT. This chain connects TRBV6-5 to TRBJ1-5; 8 bases match TRBD1. The junction had 1 base not matched to a gene; V was cut back by 2 bases and J by 1 base. The CDR3 is 15 residues long. The V gene's germline CDR1 is MNHEY and CDR2 SVGAGI.